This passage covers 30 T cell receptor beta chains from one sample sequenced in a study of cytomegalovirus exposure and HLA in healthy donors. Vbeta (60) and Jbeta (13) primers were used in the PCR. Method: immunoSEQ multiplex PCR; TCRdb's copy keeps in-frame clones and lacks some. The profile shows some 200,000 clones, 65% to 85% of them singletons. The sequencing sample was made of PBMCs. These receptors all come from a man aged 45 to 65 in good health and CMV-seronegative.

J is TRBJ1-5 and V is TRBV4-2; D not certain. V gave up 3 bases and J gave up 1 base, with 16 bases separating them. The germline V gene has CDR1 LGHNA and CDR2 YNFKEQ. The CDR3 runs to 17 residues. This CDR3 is CASSQREGGMSNQPQHF. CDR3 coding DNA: TGTGCCAGCAGCCAGAGAGAGGGCGGGATGAGCAATCAGCCCCAGCATTTT.

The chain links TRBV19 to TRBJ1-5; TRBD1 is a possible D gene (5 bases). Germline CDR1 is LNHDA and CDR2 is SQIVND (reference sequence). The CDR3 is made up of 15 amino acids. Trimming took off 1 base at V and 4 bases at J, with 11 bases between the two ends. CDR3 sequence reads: CASSIGRGLNQPQHF. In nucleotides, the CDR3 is TGTGCCAGTAGTATAGGTAGGGGATTGAATCAGCCCCAGCATTTT.

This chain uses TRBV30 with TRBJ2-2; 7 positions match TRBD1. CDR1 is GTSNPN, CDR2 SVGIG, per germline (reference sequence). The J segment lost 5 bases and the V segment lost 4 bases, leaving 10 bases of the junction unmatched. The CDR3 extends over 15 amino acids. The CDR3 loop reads CAWTTVRGKTGELFF. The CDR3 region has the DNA TGTGCCTGGACCACCGTCAGGGGGAAGACCGGGGAGCTGTTTTTT.

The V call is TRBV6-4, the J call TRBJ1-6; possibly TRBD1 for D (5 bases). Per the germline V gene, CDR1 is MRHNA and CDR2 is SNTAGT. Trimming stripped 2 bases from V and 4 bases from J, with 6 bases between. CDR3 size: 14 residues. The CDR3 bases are TGTGCCAGCAGTGACGGGGGGTATAATTCACCCCTCCACTTT. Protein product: CASSDGGYNSPLHF.

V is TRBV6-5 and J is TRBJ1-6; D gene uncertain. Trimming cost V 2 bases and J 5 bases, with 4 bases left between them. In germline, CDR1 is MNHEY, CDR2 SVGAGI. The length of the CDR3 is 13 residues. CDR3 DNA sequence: TGTGCCAGCAGTTACGCGGATAATTCACCCCTCCACTTT. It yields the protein CASSYADNSPLHF.

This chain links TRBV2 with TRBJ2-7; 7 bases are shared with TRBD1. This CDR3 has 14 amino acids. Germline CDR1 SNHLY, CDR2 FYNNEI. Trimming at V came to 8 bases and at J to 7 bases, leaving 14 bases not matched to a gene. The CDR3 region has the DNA TGTGCCAGCGCTTTAGTACGAGGGGGCCGGGAGCAGTACTTC. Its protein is CASALVRGGREQYF.

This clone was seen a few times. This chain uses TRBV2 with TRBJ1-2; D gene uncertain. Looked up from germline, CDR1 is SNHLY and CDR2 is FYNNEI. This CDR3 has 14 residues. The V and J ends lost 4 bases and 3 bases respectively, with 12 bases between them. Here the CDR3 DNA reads TGTGCCAGCAGTGTCCTTCCCGGGGACTATGGCTACACCTTC. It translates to CASSVLPGDYGYTF.

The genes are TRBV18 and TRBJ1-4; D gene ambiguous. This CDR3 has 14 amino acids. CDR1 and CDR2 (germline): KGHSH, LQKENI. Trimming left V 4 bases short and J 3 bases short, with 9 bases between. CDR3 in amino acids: CASSRFGPNEKLFF. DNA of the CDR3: TGTGCCAGCTCACGGTTTGGCCCTAATGAAAAACTGTTTTTT.

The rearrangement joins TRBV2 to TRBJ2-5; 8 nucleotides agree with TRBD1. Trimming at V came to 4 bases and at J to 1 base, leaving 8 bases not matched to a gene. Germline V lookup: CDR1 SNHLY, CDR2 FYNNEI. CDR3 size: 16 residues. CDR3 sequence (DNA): TGTGCCAGCAGTGGGGACAGGCCCCAGTTCCAAGAGACCCAGTACTTC. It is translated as CASSGDRPQFQETQYF.

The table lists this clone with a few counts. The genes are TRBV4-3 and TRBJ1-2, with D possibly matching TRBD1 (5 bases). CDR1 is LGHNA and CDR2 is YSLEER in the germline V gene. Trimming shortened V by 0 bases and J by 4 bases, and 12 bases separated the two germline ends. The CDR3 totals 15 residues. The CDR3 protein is CASSQDPPGFYGYTF. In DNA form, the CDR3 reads TGCGCCAGCAGCCAAGATCCCCCAGGGTTCTATGGCTACACCTTC.

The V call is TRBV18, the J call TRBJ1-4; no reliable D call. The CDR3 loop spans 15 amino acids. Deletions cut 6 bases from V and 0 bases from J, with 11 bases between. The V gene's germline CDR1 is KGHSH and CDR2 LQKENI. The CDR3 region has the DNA TGTGCCAGCTCCCTCCAGGCCGCAACTAATGAAAAACTGTTTTTT. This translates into CASSLQAATNEKLFF. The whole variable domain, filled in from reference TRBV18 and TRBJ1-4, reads NAGVMQNPRHLVRRRGQEARLRCSPMKGHSHVYWYRQLPEEGLKFMVYLQKENIIDESGMPKERFSAEFPKEGPSILRIQQVVRGDSAAYFCASSLQAATNEKLFFGSGTQLSVL.

The CDR3 loop is CASRSTKKGVGGSPLHF. CDR3 in DNA: TGTGCCAGCAGATCAACCAAGAAGGGGGTAGGGGGCTCACCCCTCCACTTT. This sequence joins TRBV13 and TRBJ1-6, with 7 bases lining up with TRBD1. The CDR3 is made up of 17 amino acids. Germline CDR1 is PRHDT and CDR2 is FYEKMQ (reference sequence). J was trimmed by 10 bases and V by 6 bases; bases with no gene match: 18.

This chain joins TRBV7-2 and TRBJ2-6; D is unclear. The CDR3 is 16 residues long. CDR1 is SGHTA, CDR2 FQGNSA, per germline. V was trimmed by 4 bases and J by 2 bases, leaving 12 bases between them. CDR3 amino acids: CASSSQRFTGANVLTF. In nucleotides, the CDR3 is TGTGCCAGCAGCTCCCAGAGGTTTACTGGGGCCAACGTCCTGACTTTC.

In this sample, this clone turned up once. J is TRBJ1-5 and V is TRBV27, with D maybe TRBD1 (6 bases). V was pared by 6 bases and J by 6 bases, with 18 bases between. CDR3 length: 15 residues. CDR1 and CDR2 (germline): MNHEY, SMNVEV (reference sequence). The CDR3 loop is CASRRGGERSQPQHF. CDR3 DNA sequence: TGTGCCAGCAGGCGGGGGGGCGAAAGATCTCAGCCCCAGCATTTT.

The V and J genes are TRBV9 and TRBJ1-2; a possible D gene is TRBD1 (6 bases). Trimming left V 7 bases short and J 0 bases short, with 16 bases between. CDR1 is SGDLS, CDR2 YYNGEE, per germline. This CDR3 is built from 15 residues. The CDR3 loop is CASGPRDIANYGYTF. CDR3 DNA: TGTGCCAGCGGTCCCCGGGACATAGCTAACTATGGCTACACCTTC.

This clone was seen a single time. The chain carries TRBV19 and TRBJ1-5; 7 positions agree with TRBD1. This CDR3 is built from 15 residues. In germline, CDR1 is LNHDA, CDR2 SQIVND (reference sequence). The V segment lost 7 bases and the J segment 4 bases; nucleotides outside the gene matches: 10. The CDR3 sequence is CASTPSKQGNQPQHF. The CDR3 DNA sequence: TGTGCCAGTACTCCCTCCAAACAGGGGAATCAGCCCCAGCATTTT.

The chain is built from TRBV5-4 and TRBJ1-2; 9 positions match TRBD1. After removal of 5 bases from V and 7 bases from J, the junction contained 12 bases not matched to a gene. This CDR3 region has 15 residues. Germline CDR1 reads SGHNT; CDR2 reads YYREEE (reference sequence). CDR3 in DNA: TGTGCCAGCAGACGGACAGGGGAACAAAGGGGTGGCTACACCTTC. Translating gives CASRRTGEQRGGYTF.

CDR3 in amino acids: CASSLATYNEQFF. The CDR3 region has the DNA TGCGCCAGCAGCCTGGCCACTTACAATGAGCAGTTCTTC. The chain combines TRBV5-1 with TRBJ2-1; D unresolved. The germline CDR1 and CDR2 sequences are SGHRS and YFSETQ. The ends were cut back, 4 bases at V and 4 bases at J, with 9 bases in the middle. This CDR3 has 13 residues.

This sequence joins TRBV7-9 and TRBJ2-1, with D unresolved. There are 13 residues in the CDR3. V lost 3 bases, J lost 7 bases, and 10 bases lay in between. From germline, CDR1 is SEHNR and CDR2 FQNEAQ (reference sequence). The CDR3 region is CASSLGASNEQFF. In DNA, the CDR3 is TGTGCCAGCAGCTTGGGCGCTTCAAATGAGCAGTTCTTC.

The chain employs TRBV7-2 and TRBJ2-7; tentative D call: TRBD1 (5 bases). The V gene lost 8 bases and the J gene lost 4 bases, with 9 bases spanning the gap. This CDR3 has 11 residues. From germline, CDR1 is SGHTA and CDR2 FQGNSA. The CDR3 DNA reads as TGTGCCAGCGGCCAGGGATACGAGCAGTACTTC. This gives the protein CASGQGYEQYF.

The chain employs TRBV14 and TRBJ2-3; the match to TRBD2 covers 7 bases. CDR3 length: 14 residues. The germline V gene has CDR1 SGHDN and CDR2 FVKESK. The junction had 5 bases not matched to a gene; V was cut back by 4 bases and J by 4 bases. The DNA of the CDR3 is TGTGCCAGCAGCCTGTTTGGGGGGGCAGATACGCAGTATTTT. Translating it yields CASSLFGGADTQYF.

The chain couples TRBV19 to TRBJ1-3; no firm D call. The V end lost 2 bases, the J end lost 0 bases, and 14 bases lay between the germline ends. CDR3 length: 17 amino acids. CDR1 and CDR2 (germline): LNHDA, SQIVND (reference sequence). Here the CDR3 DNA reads TGTGCCAGTAGTATACCCCAGCGGTCCAACTCTGGAAACACCATATATTTT. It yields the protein CASSIPQRSNSGNTIYF.

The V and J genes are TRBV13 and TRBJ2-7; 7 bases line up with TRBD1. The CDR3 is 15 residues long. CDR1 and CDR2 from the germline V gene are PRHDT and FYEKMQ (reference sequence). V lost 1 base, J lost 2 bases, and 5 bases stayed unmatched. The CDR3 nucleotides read TGTGCCAGCAGCTTAGTGGGGACAGCACCCTACGAGCAGTACTTC. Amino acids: CASSLVGTAPYEQYF.

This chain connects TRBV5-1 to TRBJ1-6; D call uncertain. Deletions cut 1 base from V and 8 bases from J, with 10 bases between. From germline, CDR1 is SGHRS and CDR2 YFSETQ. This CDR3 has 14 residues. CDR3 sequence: CASSLPPTDSPLHF. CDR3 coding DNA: TGCGCCAGCAGCTTGCCGCCAACTGATTCACCCCTCCACTTT. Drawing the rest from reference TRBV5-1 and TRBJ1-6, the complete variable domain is KAGVTQTPRYLIKTRGQQVTLSCSPISGHRSVSWYQQTPGQGLQFLFEYFSETQRNKGNFPGRFSGRQFSNSRSEMNVSTLELGDSALYLCASSLPPTDSPLHFGNGTRLTVT.

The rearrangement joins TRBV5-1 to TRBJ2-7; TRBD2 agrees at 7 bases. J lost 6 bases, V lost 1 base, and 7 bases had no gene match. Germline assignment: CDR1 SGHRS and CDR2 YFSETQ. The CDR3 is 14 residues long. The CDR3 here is CASSLMGTGGEQYF. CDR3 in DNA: TGCGCCAGCAGCTTGATGGGTACGGGGGGCGAGCAGTACTTC.

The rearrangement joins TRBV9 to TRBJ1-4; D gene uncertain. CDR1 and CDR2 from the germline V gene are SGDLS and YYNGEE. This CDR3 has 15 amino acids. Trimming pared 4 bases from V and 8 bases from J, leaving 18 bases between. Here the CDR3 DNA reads TGTGCCAGCAGCCCCAGCGTTGGGTATGTGGAAAAACTGTTTTTT. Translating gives CASSPSVGYVEKLFF. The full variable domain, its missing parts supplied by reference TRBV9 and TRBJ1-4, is DSGVTQTPKHLITATGQRVTLRCSPRSGDLSVYWYQQSLDQGLQFLIQYYNGEERAKGNILERFSAQQFPDLHSELNLSSLELGDSALYFCASSPSVGYVEKLFFGSGTQLSVL.

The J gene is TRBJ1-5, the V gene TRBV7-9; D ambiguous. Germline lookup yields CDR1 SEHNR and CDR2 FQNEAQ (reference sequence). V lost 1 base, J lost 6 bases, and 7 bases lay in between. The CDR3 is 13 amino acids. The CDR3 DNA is TGTGCCAGCAGCTTAGACAGCCGTCAGCCCCAGCATTTT. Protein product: CASSLDSRQPQHF. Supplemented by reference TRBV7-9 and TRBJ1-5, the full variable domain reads DTGVSQNPRHKITKRGQNVTFRCDPISEHNRLYWYRQTLGQGPEFLTYFQNEAQLEKSRLLSDRFSAERPKGSFSTLEIQRTEQGDSAMYLCASSLDSRQPQHFGDGTRLSIL.

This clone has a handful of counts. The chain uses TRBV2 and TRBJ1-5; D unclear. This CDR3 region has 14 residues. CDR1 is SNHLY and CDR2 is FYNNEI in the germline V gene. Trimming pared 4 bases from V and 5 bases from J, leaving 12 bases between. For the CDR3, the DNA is TGTGCCAGCAGTGCGAACAGACCGGATCAGCCCCAGCATTTT. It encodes CASSANRPDQPQHF.

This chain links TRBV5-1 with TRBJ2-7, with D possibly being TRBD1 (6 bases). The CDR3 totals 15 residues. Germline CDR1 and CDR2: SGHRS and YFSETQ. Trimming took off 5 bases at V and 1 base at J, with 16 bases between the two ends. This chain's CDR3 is CASRYGQYDSYEQYF. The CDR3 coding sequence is TGCGCCAGCAGATACGGACAGTACGATTCCTACGAGCAGTACTTC. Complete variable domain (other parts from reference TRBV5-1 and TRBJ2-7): KAGVTQTPRYLIKTRGQQVTLSCSPISGHRSVSWYQQTPGQGLQFLFEYFSETQRNKGNFPGRFSGRQFSNSRSEMNVSTLELGDSALYLCASRYGQYDSYEQYFGPGTRLTVT.

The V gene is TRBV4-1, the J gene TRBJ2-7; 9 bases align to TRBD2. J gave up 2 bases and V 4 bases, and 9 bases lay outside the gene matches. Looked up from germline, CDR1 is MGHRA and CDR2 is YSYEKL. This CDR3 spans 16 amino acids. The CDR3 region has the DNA TGCGCCAGCAGCCTACAAGGTAGCGGGGGCCCCTACGAGCAGTACTTC. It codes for CASSLQGSGGPYEQYF.